Listed below are T cell receptor beta chains from one sample, sequenced in a study of cytomegalovirus exposure and HLA in healthy donors. Using immunoSEQ multiplex PCR, the repertoire was profiled, and TCRdb retains in-frame clones only, with some absent. The table includes some 98,000 clones, over 75% detected once. The sample taken for sequencing was PBMCs. The receptors were gathered from a man aged 18 to 30 in good health and CMV-seropositive. Both conserved end residues are trimmed from each CDR3. Each record gives: J gene, V gene, CDR3 protein.

J gene: TRBJ1-6
V gene: TRBV7-2
CDR3 protein: ASSLAWMGARPLH

J gene: TRBJ2-2
V gene: TRBV9
CDR3 protein: ASRGAPGELF

J gene: TRBJ2-3
V gene: TRBV18
CDR3 protein: ASSPPRLAGTDTQY

J gene: TRBJ1-5
V gene: TRBV5-6
CDR3 protein: ASSLMRSQPQH

J gene: TRBJ2-1
V gene: TRBV4-3
CDR3 protein: ASSQSYYAGGYNEQF

J gene: TRBJ1-3
V gene: TRBV29-1
CDR3 protein: SVYMQGIGNTIY

J gene: TRBJ2-5
V gene: TRBV5-1
CDR3 protein: ASSFGLAGGRETQY

J gene: TRBJ2-5
V gene: TRBV29-1
CDR3 protein: SVEEGGGETQY

J gene: TRBJ1-2
V gene: TRBV7-2
CDR3 protein: ASSLRRVPDYYNGYT

J gene: TRBJ2-7
V gene: TRBV5-1
CDR3 protein: ASSWISGSTSGEQY

J gene: TRBJ2-3
V gene: TRBV14
CDR3 protein: ASSPRSRGLSTDTQY

J gene: TRBJ2-3
V gene: TRBV10-3
CDR3 protein: ATSGEPSPQY

J gene: TRBJ2-7
V gene: TRBV5-1
CDR3 protein: ASRGDTYEQY

J gene: TRBJ2-3
V gene: TRBV5-4
CDR3 protein: ASSLDPSSTDTQY

J gene: TRBJ2-7
V gene: TRBV19
CDR3 protein: ASSRDIFYEQY

J gene: TRBJ2-7
V gene: TRBV6-1
CDR3 protein: ATHSGSGNSYEQY

J gene: TRBJ1-2
V gene: TRBV7-6
CDR3 protein: ASSQGAGYGYT

J gene: TRBJ2-7
V gene: TRBV11-2
CDR3 protein: ASSAQRENFYEQY

J gene: TRBJ2-1
V gene: TRBV5-4
CDR3 protein: ASSFAGVGYEQF

J gene: TRBJ2-1
V gene: TRBV19
CDR3 protein: ASTPGLASNEQF

J gene: TRBJ2-3
V gene: TRBV5-6
CDR3 protein: ASSRQGTDTQY

J gene: TRBJ2-7
V gene: TRBV6-5
CDR3 protein: ASSPTSGSLFEQY

J gene: TRBJ2-7
V gene: TRBV27
CDR3 protein: ASSLAGESYEQY

J gene: TRBJ2-1
V gene: TRBV5-8
CDR3 protein: ASSLRGEQF

J gene: TRBJ1-5
V gene: TRBV27
CDR3 protein: ASSLSTGLNQPQH

J gene: TRBJ1-2
V gene: TRBV28
CDR3 protein: ASSLEGFVRGYT

J gene: TRBJ1-5
V gene: TRBV19
CDR3 protein: ATSGTGGGQPQH